This TCR beta chain was retrieved from a study of shared clonotypes between healthy human individuals. Samples underwent the assay at deep level. Some clones are missing from TCRdb's copy, which holds only in-frame ones; the method was immunoSEQ multiplex PCR. The sample consists of a few million clones, about 92% of them appearing once. Every one of the donors was a Caucasian adult that lived in Nashville, Tennessee. Negatively enriched CD4+ T cells were divided by CD45RA into naive and memory. Comments on this clone: Other DNA sequences in the same sample also yield this CDR3.

This clonotype was obtained from a man aged 18 to 30 in good health. The source material was naive CD4+ T cells sorted from blood. Noted subset: CD45RA+ positively selected.

The CDR3 bases are TGTGCCAGCAGCTTAAATACGAACACTGAAGCTTTCTTT. Translated: CASSLNTNTEAFF. The chain carries TRBV7-9 and TRBJ1-1; D gene ambiguous. This CDR3 is built from 13 residues. Between the trimmed V and J ends, which lost 2 bases and 1 base, there was a span of 5 bases. Germline CDR1 SEHNR, CDR2 FQNEAQ (reference sequence).